The present entry profiles one T cell receptor (beta chain) with its context. Its antigen is currently unknown. The data originate from a study of cytomegalovirus exposure and HLA in healthy donors. The CDR3 runs 11 residues. Germline V CDR1 and CDR2: SNHLY, FYNNEI. J gave up 13 bases and V 6 bases, and 8 bases lay outside the gene matches. In the PCR, 60 Vbeta and 13 Jbeta primers were used. The method was immunoSEQ multiplex PCR; TCRdb's version includes in-frame clones alone and lacks a portion of them. The sample lists roughly 100,000 clones, 78% occurring once. Overall study results and limits: Analyses of presence and absence presupposed an approximately uniform sequencing depth across donors. Later examination showed HLA-associated TCR beta chains had greater clonal expansion than equally common others.

The sequenced material came from PBMCs. This chain uses TRBV2 with TRBJ1-2; 7 bases map to TRBD1. This sequence originates from a male donor in good health and CMV-seronegative. The CDR3 reads CASSRDSEPTF. The DNA of the CDR3 is TGTGCCAGCAGCCGGGACAGCGAACCCACCTTC.